This is a list of T cell receptor beta chains from one sample in a study of cytomegalovirus exposure and HLA in healthy donors. The protocol was immunoSEQ multiplex PCR, while the TCRdb copy is restricted to in-frame clones and leaves out a portion. The sample includes 150,000 to 200,000 clones, roughly 70% of them seen just once. The specimen was PBMCs. Receptors were obtained from a man aged 30 to 39 in good health and CMV-seropositive. The conserved cysteine and the conserved F or W are not part of the CDR3 here. Fields, in order: clone size, J gene, V gene, CDR3 protein. Only some rows state a clone size, as once, few, many or a class for expanded clones.

abundance: few
j_gene: TRBJ2-3
v_gene: TRBV19
CDR3aa: ASSIWVTGPTDTQY

abundance: few
j_gene: TRBJ1-5
v_gene: TRBV5-1
CDR3aa: ASSLGGGDSNQPQH

abundance: once
j_gene: TRBJ2-1
v_gene: TRBV28
CDR3aa: ASRPENSYNEQF

abundance: NA
j_gene: TRBJ1-1
v_gene: TRBV6-5
CDR3aa: ATNGEGPLTEAF

abundance: few
j_gene: TRBJ2-1
v_gene: TRBV6-6
CDR3aa: ASSHEREVGEQF

abundance: few
j_gene: TRBJ1-5
v_gene: TRBV6-5
CDR3aa: ASKREGTGRQPQH

abundance: few
j_gene: TRBJ1-3
v_gene: TRBV7-9
CDR3aa: ASSRQGGTH

abundance: NA
j_gene: TRBJ1-1
v_gene: TRBV25-1
CDR3aa: ASSLDRGWGPEAF

abundance: NA
j_gene: TRBJ2-7
v_gene: TRBV7-8
CDR3aa: ASSKGLAGGDSYEQY

abundance: NA
j_gene: TRBJ2-1
v_gene: TRBV28
CDR3aa: ASSSNEQF

abundance: NA
j_gene: TRBJ1-2
v_gene: TRBV28
CDR3aa: ASSLSGQGRGYT

abundance: once
j_gene: NA
v_gene: TRBV9
CDR3aa: ASSSQDRGSYEQY

abundance: NA
j_gene: TRBJ2-7
v_gene: TRBV28
CDR3aa: ASSSLRQGGNEQY

abundance: NA
j_gene: TRBJ2-7
v_gene: TRBV6-1
CDR3aa: ASRETSGYEQY

abundance: NA
j_gene: TRBJ1-1
v_gene: TRBV6-1
CDR3aa: ASSGVLGGTEAF

abundance: NA
j_gene: TRBJ2-5
v_gene: TRBV12-5
CDR3aa: ASGLARGETQY

abundance: NA
j_gene: TRBJ1-1
v_gene: TRBV5-1
CDR3aa: ASSPRDREGAF

abundance: NA
j_gene: TRBJ2-1
v_gene: TRBV5-1
CDR3aa: ASSFGTSGTYNEQF

abundance: NA
j_gene: TRBJ2-5
v_gene: TRBV18
CDR3aa: ASSDTGTQY

abundance: NA
j_gene: TRBJ2-7
v_gene: TRBV19
CDR3aa: ASSTDRAYEQY

abundance: NA
j_gene: TRBJ1-5
v_gene: TRBV7-2
CDR3aa: ASSASGGPRPQH

abundance: NA
j_gene: TRBJ2-1
v_gene: TRBV7-6
CDR3aa: ASSLGNGLAGGGDEQF

abundance: NA
j_gene: TRBJ2-6
v_gene: TRBV30
CDR3aa: AWSVNRVSGANVLT

abundance: few
j_gene: TRBJ1-5
v_gene: TRBV10-3
CDR3aa: AIRGTGDNQPQH

abundance: NA
j_gene: TRBJ2-3
v_gene: TRBV5-1
CDR3aa: ASSLGLDTDTQY

abundance: NA
j_gene: TRBJ1-1
v_gene: TRBV14
CDR3aa: ASSLGEPIMGAF

abundance: few
j_gene: TRBJ2-1
v_gene: TRBV4-2
CDR3aa: ASSQASSDYNEQF

abundance: NA
j_gene: TRBJ2-5
v_gene: TRBV15
CDR3aa: ATSGPRRETQY

abundance: few
j_gene: TRBJ2-7
v_gene: TRBV2
CDR3aa: ASSEALSSDPYEQY

abundance: NA
j_gene: NA
v_gene: TRBV19
CDR3aa: ASSTGADSNYEQY

abundance: few
j_gene: TRBJ2-1
v_gene: TRBV10-1
CDR3aa: ASTSGTSINEQF

abundance: NA
j_gene: TRBJ1-2
v_gene: TRBV7-9
CDR3aa: ASSPPWGGVSYGYT

abundance: NA
j_gene: TRBJ2-5
v_gene: TRBV7-2
CDR3aa: ASCPTGVEETQY

abundance: NA
j_gene: TRBJ2-7
v_gene: TRBV6-1
CDR3aa: ASRPGQGGYEQY

abundance: once
j_gene: TRBJ2-1
v_gene: TRBV27
CDR3aa: ASSFSGRAVNEQF

abundance: NA
j_gene: TRBJ2-1
v_gene: TRBV29-1
CDR3aa: SVEDPRTDSYNEQF

abundance: NA
j_gene: TRBJ1-2
v_gene: TRBV6-5
CDR3aa: ASSYSRGGRDGYT

abundance: once
j_gene: TRBJ2-1
v_gene: TRBV5-1
CDR3aa: ASSRNRDLSYNEQF

abundance: NA
j_gene: TRBJ2-3
v_gene: TRBV14
CDR3aa: ASSLGLAGPNRQY

abundance: NA
j_gene: TRBJ2-1
v_gene: TRBV6-5
CDR3aa: ASSLTSGSYNEQF

abundance: NA
j_gene: TRBJ2-7
v_gene: TRBV7-9
CDR3aa: ASSWTSSGSGYEQY